The next 32 T cell receptor beta chains were all read from a single sample in a study of blood T cell repertoires in COVID-19. Method: immunoSEQ multiplex PCR; TCRdb's copy keeps in-frame clones and lacks some. The profile shows about 73,000 clones, over 60% of them singletons. Sequencing used peripheral blood. The receptors were gathered from a man between 65 and 79 years old with COVID-19, enrolled during active disease.

The chain links TRBV9 to TRBJ2-2; 9 bases align to TRBD2. The J segment lost 2 bases and the V segment lost 3 bases, leaving 5 bases of the junction unmatched. The V gene's germline CDR1 is SGDLS and CDR2 YYNGEE. The CDR3 runs 16 residues. For the CDR3, the DNA is TGTGCCAGCAGCGAGGGGACTAGCAGTAACACCGGGGAGCTGTTTTTT. This codes for CASSEGTSSNTGELFF. Complete variable domain (other parts from reference TRBV9 and TRBJ2-2): DSGVTQTPKHLITATGQRVTLRCSPRSGDLSVYWYQQSLDQGLQFLIQYYNGEERAKGNILERFSAQQFPDLHSELNLSSLELGDSALYFCASSEGTSSNTGELFFGEGSRLTVL.

The chain uses TRBV9 and TRBJ2-1; 13 nucleotides line up with TRBD2. The CDR3 is 15 residues long. V lost 2 bases to trimming and J lost 14 bases; unmatched junction nucleotides: 10. Germline CDR1 SGDLS, CDR2 YYNGEE. Here the CDR3 reads CASSVQGLAGSIEFF. The CDR3 nucleotides are TGTGCCAGCAGCGTTCAGGGACTAGCGGGGTCTATAGAGTTCTTC.

This chain links TRBV29-1 with TRBJ1-3; perhaps TRBD1 as D (6 bases). This CDR3 spans 13 amino acids. Germline V CDR1 and CDR2: SQVTM, ANQGSEA. Between the trimmed V and J ends, which lost 3 bases and 2 bases, there was a span of 8 bases. CDR3 coding DNA: TGCAGCGTTGACACAGGGCCTGGAAACACCATATATTTT. Protein sequence: CSVDTGPGNTIYF.

V gene TRBV28 combines with J gene TRBJ2-1; tentatively, D is TRBD1 (6 bases). The V end lost 6 bases, the J end lost 2 bases, and 14 bases lay between the germline ends. The CDR3 is 15 amino acids. Germline values: CDR1 MDHEN, CDR2 SYDVKM. CDR3 in amino acids: CASSITGIAYNEQFF. The CDR3 DNA sequence: TGTGCCAGCAGCATTACAGGGATCGCCTACAATGAGCAGTTCTTC.

This chain connects TRBV29-1 to TRBJ1-1; D perhaps matches TRBD1 (5 bases). Germline loops: CDR1 SQVTM, CDR2 ANQGSEA. The germline V and J ends were trimmed by 2 bases and 8 bases, with 15 bases remaining between them. This CDR3 is 13 amino acids long. The CDR3 here is CSVEWLQESEAFF. For the CDR3, the DNA is TGCAGCGTTGAATGGTTACAGGAGTCGGAAGCTTTCTTT.

This chain uses TRBV10-3 with TRBJ2-4; 11 bases fit TRBD1. CDR1 and CDR2 (germline): ENHRY, SYGVKD. After removal of 2 bases from V and 9 bases from J, the junction contained 12 bases not matched to a gene. The CDR3 totals 17 residues. CDR3 protein: CAISEVGRWTGGSIQYF. CDR3 DNA: TGTGCCATCAGTGAGGTGGGTCGATGGACAGGGGGCTCCATTCAGTACTTC.

V and J are TRBV5-8 and TRBJ1-1; D not resolved. CDR1 is SGHTS and CDR2 is YDEGEE in the germline V gene. V was clipped by 0 bases and J by 5 bases, with 11 bases between them. The CDR3 runs to 14 residues. In DNA, the CDR3 is TGTGCCAGCAGCTTGGCCAAGGGAGCGACTGAAGCTTTCTTT. Residues: CASSLAKGATEAFF.

This chain uses TRBV27 with TRBJ1-5; no definite D call. The germline gives CDR1 MNHEY, CDR2 SMNVEV (reference sequence). The V and J ends lost 3 bases and 2 bases respectively, with 11 bases between them. The CDR3 is 15 amino acids. The CDR3: CASSFSVFGNQPQHF. CDR3 DNA: TGTGCCAGCAGTTTTTCGGTCTTTGGCAATCAGCCCCAGCATTTT.

The CDR3 bases are TGCGCCAGCAGCTTGGAGCGGGGAAGCACAGATACGCAGTATTTT. Protein: CASSLERGSTDTQYF. This chain links TRBV5-1 with TRBJ2-3; TRBD2 matches at 7 bases. The germline V gene encodes CDR1 SGHRS and CDR2 YFSETQ. V trimming: 0 bases; J trimming: 0 bases; junction bases outside the gene matches: 1. This CDR3 contains 15 residues.

The chain uses TRBV10-3 and TRBJ2-3; 8 positions agree with TRBD2. The CDR3 loop spans 15 amino acids. After removal of 9 bases from V and 3 bases from J, the junction contained 11 bases not matched to a gene. CDR1 is ENHRY and CDR2 is SYGVKD in the germline V gene. CDR3 sequence reads: CAITDGREGTDTQYF. The CDR3 region has the DNA TGTGCCATTACGGACGGCCGGGAGGGTACAGATACGCAGTATTTT.

The chain couples TRBV5-1 to TRBJ2-1, with 7 bases matching TRBD2. The length of the CDR3 is 13 residues. V shed 3 bases and J 8 bases; nucleotides not matched to a gene: 5. Germline V gene sequence: CDR1 SGHRS, CDR2 YFSETQ. The CDR3 here is CASSYGGGDEQFF. CDR3 bases: TGCGCCAGCAGCTATGGGGGAGGGGATGAGCAGTTCTTC.

This clone occurred once. The J gene is TRBJ2-3, the V gene TRBV10-3; 8 nucleotides line up with TRBD2. Germline-derived CDR1 and CDR2 are ENHRY and SYGVKD. This CDR3 comprises 15 residues. The junction had 5 bases not matched to a gene; V was cut back by 4 bases and J by 2 bases. CDR3 coding DNA: TGTGCCATCAGTGCTTCGGGAGGGATCACAGATACGCAGTATTTT. As protein: CAISASGGITDTQYF.

CDR3 in amino acids: CASSQGVAGGYGYEQYF. The DNA of the CDR3 is TGCGCCAGCAGCCAAGGGGTAGCGGGAGGGTACGGTTACGAGCAGTACTTC. The J gene is TRBJ2-7, the V gene TRBV4-3; TRBD2 aligns across 11 bases. The germline CDR1 and CDR2 sequences are LGHNA and YSLEER. The CDR3 sequence is 17 residues long. V was clipped by 1 base and J by 4 bases; unmatched bases: 9.

The chain uses TRBV5-8 and TRBJ1-5, with a tentative D call TRBD1 (5 bases). The CDR3 consists of 14 residues. V was clipped by 0 bases and J by 5 bases, with 9 bases between them. Per germline, CDR1 SGHTS and CDR2 YDEGEE. For the CDR3, the DNA is TGTGCCAGCAGCTTGGGTTTCAGGGATCAGCCCCAGCATTTT. It codes for CASSLGFRDQPQHF.

V gene TRBV2 combines with J gene TRBJ1-2; the D is unclear. CDR1 and CDR2 (germline): SNHLY, FYNNEI. The CDR3 covers 13 residues. The V end lost 8 bases, the J end lost 4 bases, and 14 bases lay between the germline ends. CDR3 sequence: CASAAGGTYGYTF. The CDR3 coding sequence is TGTGCCAGCGCAGCAGGAGGTACCTATGGCTACACCTTC. The variable domain in full, with the rest retrieved from reference TRBV2 and TRBJ1-2, is EPEVTQTPSHQVTQMGQEVILRCVPISNHLYFYWYRQILGQKVEFLVSFYNNEISEKSEIFDDQFSVERPDGSNFTLKIRSTKLEDSAMYFCASAAGGTYGYTFGSGTRLTVV.

This rearrangement joins TRBV29-1 to TRBJ1-1; D is ambiguous. In germline, CDR1 is SQVTM, CDR2 ANQGSEA. This CDR3 has 11 residues. V lost 7 bases and J lost 3, with 9 bases in between. The CDR3 loop reads CSAPLHTEAFF. The CDR3 DNA is TGCAGCGCCCCTCTCCACACTGAAGCTTTCTTT.

The gene calls are TRBV9 and TRBJ2-5; maybe TRBD2 (5 bases). The CDR3 runs 15 residues. Trimming cost V 4 bases and J 5 bases, with 18 bases left between them. The germline V gene has CDR1 SGDLS and CDR2 YYNGEE. CDR3 protein: CASSYLGSHGETQYF. DNA for the CDR3: TGTGCCAGCAGCTACTTGGGGAGTCACGGGGAGACCCAGTACTTC.

CDR3 nucleotides: TGTGCCATTAGGGGTCCGGGATCTGGGGCCAACGTCCTGACTTTC. Amino acid sequence: CAIRGPGSGANVLTF. The rearrangement joins TRBV19 to TRBJ2-6; D may correspond to TRBD1 or TRBD2 (5 bases each). The CDR3 runs to 15 residues. V dropped 10 bases and J dropped 1 base, with 14 bases sitting between them. Germline V lookup: CDR1 LNHDA, CDR2 SQIVND (reference sequence).

CDR3 in DNA: TGTGCCAGCTCGCTCCGGGACACGGATAACTATGGCTACACCTTC. Protein: CASSLRDTDNYGYTF. The chain links TRBV18 to TRBJ1-2; D is perhaps TRBD1 (6 bases). V was pared by 6 bases and J by 1 base, with 15 bases between. The CDR3 sequence is 15 residues long. From germline, CDR1 is KGHSH and CDR2 LQKENI.

This sequence joins TRBV7-6 and TRBJ2-3, with 8 bases matching TRBD2. In germline, CDR1 is SGHVS, CDR2 FNYEAQ. The CDR3 spans 16 residues. Losses at the gene ends were 3 bases for V and 8 bases for J; bases not matched to a gene: 13. The CDR3 DNA reads TGTGCCAGCAGCTTGGATCCCGGGACTAGTTTCGGTACGCAGTATTTT. Translated: CASSLDPGTSFGTQYF.

The chain has TRBV27 and TRBJ2-7; 7 bases line up with TRBD2. Germline V gives CDR1 MNHEY, CDR2 SMNVEV (reference sequence). The CDR3 consists of 16 residues. V was clipped by 7 bases and J by 7 bases; unmatched bases: 19. The CDR3 reads CASKKGGAGEVWEQYF. The DNA of the CDR3 is TGTGCCAGCAAGAAGGGAGGGGCGGGAGAGGTTTGGGAGCAGTACTTC.

The chain recombines TRBV7-9 with TRBJ2-1; 8 bases are shared with TRBD2. From germline, CDR1 is SEHNR and CDR2 FQNEAQ (reference sequence). The CDR3 has 15 residues. Trimming cost V 2 bases and J 4 bases; bases outside gene matches: 4. Written as DNA, the CDR3 is TGTGCCAGCAGCTTATTAGCGGGACTATACAATGAGCAGTTCTTC. Protein sequence: CASSLLAGLYNEQFF.

This rearrangement joins TRBV10-3 to TRBJ2-3; 8 nucleotides agree with TRBD2. Germline-derived CDR1 and CDR2 are ENHRY and SYGVKD. V was pared by 4 bases and J by 6 bases, with 9 bases of the junction left unmatched. The CDR3 spans 15 residues. CDR3 coding DNA: TGTGCCATCAGTGTAAACGGGAGGGCCAGCGATACGCAGTATTTT. It encodes CAISVNGRASDTQYF.

The V and J genes are TRBV5-1 and TRBJ2-7; 12 bases agree with TRBD2. J lost 4 bases, V lost 3 bases, and 11 bases had no gene match. The CDR3 has 17 amino acids. The germline gives CDR1 SGHRS, CDR2 YFSETQ. The CDR3 sequence is CASSWPDGLAGKYEQYF. The CDR3 DNA reads TGCGCCAGCAGCTGGCCCGATGGACTAGCGGGGAAATACGAGCAGTACTTC.

The CDR3: CASSRSGSQGNEQFF. CDR3 nucleotides: TGTGCCAGCAGCCGTAGCGGGAGCCAGGGGAATGAGCAGTTCTTC. The genes are TRBV27 and TRBJ2-1; 9 bases line up with TRBD2. V was pared by 6 bases and J by 7 bases, with 10 bases of the junction left unmatched. CDR3 length equals 15 residues. Germline CDR1 MNHEY, CDR2 SMNVEV (reference sequence).

This clone has just a few counts. The rearrangement joins TRBV19 to TRBJ1-1, with D unclear. Germline V gene lookup returns CDR1 LNHDA and CDR2 SQIVND (reference sequence). The CDR3 covers 15 residues. Trimming shortened V by 6 bases and J by 0 bases, and 14 bases separated the two germline ends. The CDR3 loop is CASSMAAAMNTEAFF. CDR3 nucleotides: TGTGCCAGTAGCATGGCGGCGGCCATGAACACTGAAGCTTTCTTT.

This clone occurred once. This chain joins TRBV4-3 and TRBJ1-1, with a weak D call TRBD1 (6 bases). The length of the CDR3 is 15 residues. V was trimmed by 5 bases and J by 1 base, leaving 14 bases between them. Per germline, CDR1 LGHNA and CDR2 YSLEER. CDR3 region: CASSAIWDKNTEAFF. As DNA, the CDR3 is TGCGCCAGCAGCGCTATCTGGGACAAGAACACTGAAGCTTTCTTT.

The rearrangement uses TRBV19 and TRBJ1-1; 8 bases are a match to TRBD1. The germline CDR1 and CDR2 sequences are LNHDA and SQIVND (reference sequence). V lost 5 bases to trimming and J lost 5 bases; unmatched junction nucleotides: 13. The CDR3 loop spans 16 amino acids. CDR3 DNA: TGTGCCAGTAGTCTCGCGGGGCAGGGGGCAAAAACTGAAGCTTTCTTT. Its translation is CASSLAGQGAKTEAFF.

The chain couples TRBV7-2 to TRBJ2-7; 15 nucleotides align to TRBD2. In germline, CDR1 is SGHTA, CDR2 FQGNSA. V lost 0 bases, J lost 7 bases, and 4 bases stayed unmatched. The CDR3 is made up of 16 amino acids. This CDR3 is CASSLAPGLAGGEQYF. For the CDR3, the DNA is TGTGCCAGCAGCTTAGCCCCGGGACTAGCGGGAGGTGAGCAGTACTTC.

The V call is TRBV28, the J call TRBJ2-1, with 8 bases aligning to TRBD2. The CDR3 sequence is 12 residues long. Germline CDR1 is MDHEN and CDR2 is SYDVKM. Unmatched junction bases numbered 3, after V lost 10 bases and J lost 4 bases. The CDR3 protein is CATGTSYNEQFF. Here the CDR3 DNA reads TGTGCCACAGGGACTAGTTACAATGAGCAGTTCTTC.

This chain connects TRBV5-1 to TRBJ1-6; the match to TRBD1 covers 12 bases. The germline gives CDR1 SGHRS, CDR2 YFSETQ. The V and J ends lost 9 bases and 9 bases, in that order; junction bases with no gene match: 22. CDR3 size: 19 residues. In DNA, the CDR3 is TGCGCCATCCCCATCACACCCACCCGGGACAGGGGGCTGTTTTCACCCCTCCACTTT. It is translated as CAIPITPTRDRGLFSPLHF. The variable domain in full, with the rest retrieved from reference TRBV5-1 and TRBJ1-6, is KAGVTQTPRYLIKTRGQQVTLSCSPISGHRSVSWYQQTPGQGLQFLFEYFSETQRNKGNFPGRFSGRQFSNSRSEMNVSTLELGDSALYLCAIPITPTRDRGLFSPLHFGNGTRLTVT.

The V gene is TRBV3-1 (or the pseudogene TRBV3-2), the J gene TRBJ2-7; D call uncertain. The CDR3 extends over 11 amino acids. V lost 4 bases to trimming and J lost 6 bases, with 7 bases between them. Germline CDR1 is LGHDT and CDR2 is YNNKEL (reference sequence). The CDR3 sequence is CASSPPGEQYF. The DNA for the CDR3 is TGTGCCAGCAGCCCCCCCGGCGAGCAGTACTTC.